These T cell receptor beta chains were read from a single sample in a study of immune cell composition in non-small cell lung cancer. Repertoires were generated with immunoSEQ multiplex PCR, while TCRdb's copy carries only in-frame clones and drops some. The sample consists of 2,000 to 3,000 clones, 82% of them appearing once. Sequenced sample: lung tumor tissue. These receptors originate from a human donor with non-small cell lung cancer. Both conserved end residues are part of each CDR3. A D gene is named only where the DNA matches it firmly. Clone size is given for some rows only: seen once, a few or many times, or a class if the clone is expanded.

d_gene,v_gene,len,abundance,j_gene,CDR3aa,CDR3nt
TRBD1,TRBV10-2,16,-,TRBJ1-3,CASSRTGRNFGNTIYF,TGCGCCAGCAGCCGGACAGGGAGAAATTTTGGAAACACCATATATTTT
TRBD1,TRBV6-4,14,-,TRBJ1-1,CASSETGTNTEAFF,TGTGCCAGCAGTGAGACAGGGACGAACACTGAAGCTTTCTTT
-,TRBV5-1,15,-,TRBJ1-3,CASSFGGVSGNTIYF,TGCGCCAGCAGCTTTGGAGGAGTCTCTGGAAACACCATATATTTT
-,TRBV5-4,16,once,TRBJ1-2,CASSLEPPQLNYGYTF,TGTGCCAGCAGCTTGGAACCGCCTCAGTTAAACTATGGCTACACCTTC
TRBD1,TRBV28,17,-,TRBJ1-6,CASTHGQGYGYNSPLHF,TGTGCCAGCACCCATGGACAGGGCTATGGCTATAATTCACCCCTCCACTTT
TRBD1,TRBV30,14,-,TRBJ1-3,CAWRGTGFGNTIYF,TGTGCCTGGAGAGGGACAGGGTTTGGAAACACCATATATTTT
TRBD2,TRBV19,18,-,TRBJ2-2,CASSPGLAGAPGTGELFF,TGTGCCAGTAGTCCCGGACTAGCGGGAGCCCCGGGCACCGGGGAGCTGTTTTTT
TRBD1,TRBV5-4,17,-,TRBJ2-5,CASNDWRGTGGRETQYF,TGTGCCAGCAACGATTGGAGGGGGACAGGGGGGCGAGAGACCCAGTACTTC
-,TRBV9,13,-,TRBJ1-1,CASSVGREGTAFF,TGTGCCAGCAGCGTAGGGAGGGAGGGGACGGCTTTCTTT
TRBD1,TRBV15,14,-,TRBJ1-6,CATGTGVDNSPLHF,TGTGCCACCGGGACAGGGGTGGATAATTCACCCCTCCACTTT
-,TRBV2,14,once,TRBJ2-5,CASTPGGVQETQYF,TGTGCCAGCACCCCTGGAGGGGTCCAAGAGACCCAGTACTTC
-,TRBV28,14,-,TRBJ1-1,CASSFPARGSEAFF,TGTGCCAGCAGTTTTCCGGCGAGAGGGTCTGAAGCTTTCTTT
-,TRBV25-1,13,-,TRBJ1-2,CASSARFISGYTF,TGTGCCAGCAGTGCCCGATTTATCAGTGGCTACACCTTC
-,TRBV5-1,14,-,TRBJ1-1,CASSPGTLNTEAFF,TGCGCCAGCAGCCCCGGGACACTGAACACTGAAGCTTTCTTT
-,TRBV28,15,-,TRBJ1-4,CASSPAGQINEKLFF,TGTGCCAGCAGTCCGGCTGGACAGATTAATGAAAAACTGTTTTTT
-,TRBV6-5,15,-,TRBJ1-5,CASSPGVRGNQPQHF,TGTGCCAGCAGTCCGGGTGTGAGGGGCAATCAGCCCCAGCATTTT
-,TRBV18,13,-,TRBJ2-7,CASSRLAAYEQYF,TGTGCCAGCTCTCGCCTAGCAGCTTACGAGCAGTACTTC
TRBD2,TRBV29-1,13,-,TRBJ2-7,CSVSGGAAYEQYF,TGCAGCGTCTCGGGGGGTGCTGCCTACGAGCAGTACTTC
-,TRBV5-1,14,-,TRBJ1-2,CASSYSGENYGYTF,TGCGCCAGCAGTTACTCAGGGGAAAACTATGGCTACACCTTC
-,TRBV30,16,-,TRBJ1-5,CAWSERGRASNQPQHF,TGTGCCTGGAGTGAAAGGGGGAGGGCTAGCAATCAGCCCCAGCATTTT
TRBD1,TRBV6-6,14,-,TRBJ1-2,CASSRSGGNYGYTF,TGTGCCAGCAGTCGTTCAGGGGGAAACTATGGCTACACCTTC
-,TRBV2,13,-,TRBJ1-3,CASSDFPGNTIYF,TGTGCCAGCAGTGACTTTCCCGGAAACACCATATATTTT
TRBD1,TRBV9,15,-,TRBJ2-7,CASSLLGQGAHEQYF,TGTGCCAGCAGCCTCCTTGGACAGGGGGCCCACGAGCAGTACTTC
-,TRBV2,17,few,TRBJ2-6,CASSEGAGEDGANVLTF,TGTGCCAGCAGTGAGGGGGCAGGGGAAGATGGGGCCAACGTCCTGACTTTC
TRBD1,TRBV5-1,16,-,TRBJ1-1,CASSRTAGGSGTEAFF,TGCGCCAGCAGCAGGACCGCAGGGGGCTCGGGCACTGAAGCTTTCTTT
-,TRBV15,14,-,TRBJ1-5,CATSRGRADQPQHF,TGTGCCACCAGCAGGGGGCGCGCCGATCAGCCCCAGCATTTT
-,TRBV7-9,13,-,TRBJ1-1,CASSLAGATEAFF,TGTGCCAGCAGCTTAGCAGGGGCCACTGAAGCTTTCTTT
TRBD2,TRBV7-2,19,-,TRBJ2-3,CASSLTKRRTSGPTDTQYF,TGTGCCAGCAGCCTGACCAAACGACGGACTAGCGGGCCGACAGATACGCAGTATTTT
-,TRBV29-1,14,once,TRBJ1-4,CSVEVPGLDEKLFF,TGCAGCGTTGAAGTTCCAGGGCTCGATGAAAAACTGTTTTTT
-,TRBV14,16,few,TRBJ2-3,CASSLLSGRSTDTQYF,TGTGCCAGCAGCCTCTTATCCGGGAGAAGCACAGATACGCAGTATTTT
-,TRBV7-7,15,large,TRBJ1-1,CASRAGVNQNTEAFF,TGTGCCAGCAGGGCGGGGGTCAACCAGAACACTGAAGCTTTCTTT
-,TRBV5-6,17,-,TRBJ2-2,CASSPAGGALNTGELFF,TGTGCCAGCAGCCCTGCGGGCGGAGCACTTAACACCGGGGAGCTGTTTTTT
-,TRBV29-1,14,-,TRBJ2-7,CSVARDTGSYEQYF,TGCAGCGTTGCCCGGGACACTGGATCCTACGAGCAGTACTTC
-,TRBV2,12,-,TRBJ2-7,CASSRVGGEQYF,TGTGCCAGCAGTCGAGTGGGGGGCGAGCAGTACTTC
-,TRBV28,15,-,TRBJ1-4,CASVGGGATNEKLFF,TGTGCCAGCGTCGGCGGGGGAGCAACTAATGAAAAACTGTTTTTT
-,TRBV2,11,-,TRBJ2-7,CASSVLREQYF,TGTGCCAGCAGTGTGCTACGCGAGCAGTACTTC
TRBD1,TRBV19,15,few,TRBJ2-1,CASSIMAGGYNEQFF,TGTGCCAGTAGTATAATGGCAGGGGGTTACAATGAGCAGTTCTTC
TRBD1,TRBV5-1,15,-,TRBJ2-7,CASSVSGTGVYEQYF,TGCGCCAGCAGCGTAAGCGGGACAGGGGTCTACGAGCAGTACTTC
-,TRBV7-9,13,-,TRBJ2-7,CASSFLAGYEQYF,TGTGCCAGCAGCTTTCTCGCGGGGTACGAGCAGTACTTC
-,TRBV7-6,18,-,TRBJ2-6,CASSFAQGGFTLANVLTF,TGTGCCAGCAGCTTTGCTCAGGGGGGCTTTACCCTGGCCAACGTCCTGACTTTC
-,TRBV6-1,15,-,TRBJ2-5,CASSEQRRKGETQYF,TGTGCCAGCAGTGAACAGAGGAGAAAAGGAGAGACCCAGTACTTC
-,TRBV5-6,14,-,TRBJ2-7,CASSSRARLYEQYF,TGTGCCAGCAGCTCCAGGGCCCGACTCTACGAGCAGTACTTC
TRBD2,TRBV28,14,large,TRBJ2-1,CASIRAGDYNEQFF,TGTGCCAGCATACGAGCGGGGGACTACAATGAGCAGTTCTTC
TRBD1,TRBV6-5,15,-,TRBJ1-1,CASSWTGQGNTEAFF,TGTGCCAGCAGTTGGACTGGACAGGGAAACACTGAAGCTTTCTTT
-,TRBV5-4,12,-,TRBJ2-7,CASRQDHYEQYF,TGTGCCAGCAGACAGGACCACTACGAGCAGTACTTC
-,TRBV7-9,12,-,TRBJ2-1,CASTPEVFEQFF,TGTGCCAGCACGCCCGAGGTGTTTGAGCAGTTCTTC
-,TRBV19,15,-,TRBJ1-1,CASSFPRGGDTEAFF,TGTGCCAGTAGTTTCCCTCGCGGGGGAGACACTGAAGCTTTCTTT